What follows are 18 T cell receptor beta chains derived from one specimen sequenced in a study of T cell responses to AZD1222 COVID-19 vaccine. This table comes from immunoSEQ multiplex PCR, and its TCRdb copy is limited to in-frame clones, with some not included. The profile covers 120,000 or so clones, with over 75% appearing a single time and about 1.5% taken by the ten largest. Sequenced here: peripheral blood, sampled on day 0 of AZD1222 vaccination. These receptors were taken from an adult in good health.

The genes are TRBV6-2 or TRBV6-3 and TRBJ1-2; D is unclear. Per germline, CDR1 MNHEY and CDR2 SVGEGT. This CDR3 has 13 residues. V was pared by 5 bases and J by 4 bases, with 11 bases between. CDR3 nucleotides: TGTGCCAGCAGTCAAGGACCGAGCTATGGCTACACCTTC. Its protein is CASSQGPSYGYTF.

The V gene is TRBV11-1, the J gene TRBJ2-7; D is ambiguous. Per germline, CDR1 SGHAT and CDR2 FQDESV (reference sequence). There are 12 residues in the CDR3. Trimming removed 4 bases at V and 0 bases at J, with 4 bases between. CDR3 coding DNA: TGTGCCAGCAGCTCCAGCTCCTACGAGCAGTACTTC. Protein: CASSSSSYEQYF.

The chain carries TRBV5-8 and TRBJ2-1; TRBD1 might be the D (5 bases). This CDR3 comprises 13 residues. The germline CDR1 and CDR2 sequences are SGHTS and YDEGEE. Trimming pared 5 bases from V and 7 bases from J, leaving 13 bases between. The CDR3 loop reads CASRSRVGNEQFF. For the CDR3, the DNA is TGTGCCAGCAGGTCCAGGGTTGGAAATGAGCAGTTCTTC. Together with reference TRBV5-8 and TRBJ2-1, the CDR3 gives the full variable domain: EAGVTQSPTHLIKTRGQQATLRCSPISGHTSVYWYQQALGLGLQFLLWYDEGEERNRGNFPPRFSGRQFPNYSSELNVNALELEDSALYLCASRSRVGNEQFFGPGTRLTVL.

This clone appeared once. The chain carries TRBV10-1 and TRBJ1-2; TRBD1 agrees at 9 bases. Germline loops: CDR1 WNHNN, CDR2 SYGVQD (reference sequence). V shed 9 bases, J shed 8 bases, and the junction held 10 bases outside the gene matches. The CDR3 is 13 amino acids. CDR3 bases: TGCGCCAGGATTCACAGGGGGCAGGGAGGCTACACCTTC. Its translation is CARIHRGQGGYTF.

J is TRBJ1-6 and V is TRBV7-9, with a tentative D call TRBD1 (6 bases). The germline V gene encodes CDR1 SEHNR and CDR2 FQNEAQ (reference sequence). V lost 6 bases to trimming and J lost 6 bases, with 12 bases between them. This CDR3 spans 14 amino acids. The DNA for the CDR3 is TGTGCCAGCAGACTCGGGACAATTAATTCACCCCTCCACTTT. This gives the protein CASRLGTINSPLHF.

The genes are TRBV7-9 and TRBJ2-5; 12 bases line up with TRBD2. Unmatched junction bases numbered 10, after V lost 5 bases and J lost 0 bases. Germline CDR1 and CDR2: SEHNR and FQNEAQ (reference sequence). The CDR3 spans 18 residues. CDR3 sequence reads: CASSPPKRLAGDQETQYF. The DNA of the CDR3 is TGTGCCAGCAGCCCCCCTAAACGACTAGCGGGGGACCAAGAGACCCAGTACTTC.

This chain connects TRBV7-9 to TRBJ2-1, with 10 nucleotides matching TRBD1. The CDR3 runs 18 residues. The V segment lost 3 bases and the J segment 5 bases; nucleotides outside the gene matches: 13. Looked up from germline, CDR1 is SEHNR and CDR2 is FQNEAQ (reference sequence). The DNA for the CDR3 is TGTGCCAGCAGCTTTCCCCGGAGCCGGGACAGGGGCCACAATGAGCAGTTCTTC. Protein product: CASSFPRSRDRGHNEQFF.

V gene TRBV19 combines with J gene TRBJ1-1; perhaps TRBD1 as D (6 bases). Germline assignment: CDR1 LNHDA and CDR2 SQIVND (reference sequence). The CDR3 has 15 amino acids. With 7 bases removed from V and 1 base from J, the gap between germline ends came to 16 bases. DNA for the CDR3: TGTGCCAGTAACCAATTGACAGGTGCGAACACTGAAGCTTTCTTT. This gives the protein CASNQLTGANTEAFF.

The V gene is TRBV29-1, the J gene TRBJ2-1; 13 bases map to TRBD2. Germline values: CDR1 SQVTM, CDR2 ANQGSEA. The CDR3 is made up of 16 amino acids. The J segment lost 4 bases and the V segment lost 4 bases, leaving 7 bases of the junction unmatched. This CDR3 reads CSVVWGGLAGYNEQFF. CDR3 sequence (DNA): TGCAGCGTTGTTTGGGGGGGACTAGCGGGATACAATGAGCAGTTCTTC.

This clone was counted between two and nine times. The chain uses TRBV7-9 and TRBJ1-1; possibly TRBD1 for D (5 bases). Trimming cost V 2 bases and J 1 base, with 11 bases left between them. The CDR3 consists of 15 residues. Per the germline V gene, CDR1 is SEHNR and CDR2 is FQNEAQ (reference sequence). DNA of the CDR3: TGTGCCAGCAGCTTATTCAAAGGGGAGAACACTGAAGCTTTCTTT. Protein product: CASSLFKGENTEAFF.

V usage is TRBV5-5 and J usage is TRBJ1-1; D not certain. From germline, CDR1 is SGHKS and CDR2 YYEKEE (reference sequence). Trimming stripped 2 bases from V and 6 bases from J, with 11 bases between. This CDR3 is 13 amino acids long. The CDR3 protein is CASSFRIGSEAFF. The DNA of the CDR3 is TGTGCCAGCAGCTTTAGAATCGGTTCTGAAGCTTTCTTT.

CDR3 coding DNA: TGTGCCAGCAGCGCCCGGGCCCCAAAGGCGGAGACCCAGTACTTC. Translation gives CASSARAPKAETQYF. V and J are TRBV7-9 and TRBJ2-5, with unresolved D. CDR1 and CDR2 (germline): SEHNR, FQNEAQ (reference sequence). The V and J ends lost 5 bases and 5 bases respectively, with 18 bases between them. The CDR3 runs 15 residues.

The gene calls are TRBV5-1 and TRBJ2-3, with 8 bases identical to TRBD1. CDR3 size: 12 residues. The ends lost 5 bases at V and 5 bases at J; junction bases unmatched: 1. Germline lookup yields CDR1 SGHRS and CDR2 YFSETQ. CDR3 region: CASRQGEDTQYF. Written as DNA, the CDR3 is TGCGCCAGCAGACAGGGGGAAGATACGCAGTATTTT. The full variable domain, in which reference TRBV5-1 and TRBJ2-3 provide the parts outside the CDR3, is KAGVTQTPRYLIKTRGQQVTLSCSPISGHRSVSWYQQTPGQGLQFLFEYFSETQRNKGNFPGRFSGRQFSNSRSEMNVSTLELGDSALYLCASRQGEDTQYFGPGTRLTVL.

The V and J genes are TRBV24-1 and TRBJ2-1; the match to TRBD2 covers 8 bases. The CDR3 has 16 amino acids. Germline trimming cut 1 base from V and 4 bases from J; bases unmatched to any gene: 5. Germline V CDR1 and CDR2: KGHDR, SFDVKD. The CDR3 region has the DNA TGTGCCACCAGTGATTTTAGCGGGACCGAATACAATGAGCAGTTCTTC. Translation: CATSDFSGTEYNEQFF.

The V gene is TRBV27, the J gene TRBJ2-2; D remains ambiguous. CDR3 length: 12 residues. Germline CDR1 reads MNHEY; CDR2 reads SMNVEV (reference sequence). Deletions cut 4 bases from V and 2 bases from J, with 2 bases between. CDR3 residues: CASSYNTGELFF. CDR3 nucleotide sequence: TGTGCCAGCAGTTATAACACCGGGGAGCTGTTTTTT.

The chain has TRBV6-5 and TRBJ2-3; D not certain. The length of the CDR3 is 15 residues. Looked up from germline, CDR1 is MNHEY and CDR2 is SVGAGI. Trimming cost V 8 bases and J 3 bases, with 18 bases left between them. The CDR3 protein is CASQARGRRTDTQYF. The CDR3 DNA is TGTGCCAGCCAGGCGCGAGGACGAAGGACAGATACGCAGTATTTT.

This chain uses TRBV4-2 with TRBJ2-7; TRBD2 matches 10 bases. From germline, CDR1 is LGHNA and CDR2 YNFKEQ. The CDR3 spans 15 residues. The V gene end was trimmed by 0 bases and the J gene end by 4 bases; junction bases not matched to a gene: 3. CDR3 residues: CASSQDSSGRYEQYF. As DNA, the CDR3 is TGTGCCAGCAGCCAAGATTCTAGCGGGAGATACGAGCAGTACTTC.

The chain has TRBV29-1 and TRBJ1-1; D remains unclear. V gave up 1 base and J gave up 1 base, with 4 bases separating them. The germline gives CDR1 SQVTM, CDR2 ANQGSEA. The CDR3 has 12 amino acids. The CDR3: CSVEAGNTEAFF. The CDR3 bases are TGCAGCGTTGAAGCAGGGAACACTGAAGCTTTCTTT.